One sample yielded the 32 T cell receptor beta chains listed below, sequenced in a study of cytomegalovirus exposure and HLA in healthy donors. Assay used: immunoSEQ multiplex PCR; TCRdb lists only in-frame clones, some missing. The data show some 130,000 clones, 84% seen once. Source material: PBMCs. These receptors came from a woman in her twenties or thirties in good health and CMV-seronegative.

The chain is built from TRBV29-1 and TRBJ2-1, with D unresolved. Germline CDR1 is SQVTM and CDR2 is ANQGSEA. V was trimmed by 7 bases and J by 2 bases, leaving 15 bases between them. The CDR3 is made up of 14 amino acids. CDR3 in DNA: TGCAGCGCCATCCGCTCGGTCCCCTACAATGAGCAGTTCTTC. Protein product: CSAIRSVPYNEQFF.

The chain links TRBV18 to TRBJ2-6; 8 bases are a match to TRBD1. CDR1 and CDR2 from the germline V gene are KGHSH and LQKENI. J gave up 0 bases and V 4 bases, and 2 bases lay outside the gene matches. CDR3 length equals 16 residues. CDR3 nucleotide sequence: TGTGCCAGCTCACAAACAGGGGGCTCTGGGGCCAACGTCCTGACTTTC. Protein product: CASSQTGGSGANVLTF.

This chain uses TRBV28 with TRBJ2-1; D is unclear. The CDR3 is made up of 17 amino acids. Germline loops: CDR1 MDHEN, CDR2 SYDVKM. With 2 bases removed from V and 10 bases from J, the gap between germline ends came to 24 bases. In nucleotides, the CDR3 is TGTGCCAGCAGTTTAAATCGAGTCCAACTATTTACAATGGAGCAGTTCTTC. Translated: CASSLNRVQLFTMEQFF.

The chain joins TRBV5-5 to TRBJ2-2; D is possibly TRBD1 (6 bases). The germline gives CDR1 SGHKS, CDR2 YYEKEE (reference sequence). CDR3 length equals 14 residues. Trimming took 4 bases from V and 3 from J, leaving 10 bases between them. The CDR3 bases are TGTGCCAGCAGCCATTACAGGGACACCGGGGAGCTGTTTTTT. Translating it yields CASSHYRDTGELFF.

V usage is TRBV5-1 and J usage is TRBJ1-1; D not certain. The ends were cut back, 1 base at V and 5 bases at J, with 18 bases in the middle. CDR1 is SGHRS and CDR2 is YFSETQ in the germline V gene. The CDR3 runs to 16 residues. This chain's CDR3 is CASSLWTVGGQTEAFF. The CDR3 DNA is TGCGCCAGCAGCTTGTGGACGGTGGGAGGGCAGACTGAAGCTTTCTTT.

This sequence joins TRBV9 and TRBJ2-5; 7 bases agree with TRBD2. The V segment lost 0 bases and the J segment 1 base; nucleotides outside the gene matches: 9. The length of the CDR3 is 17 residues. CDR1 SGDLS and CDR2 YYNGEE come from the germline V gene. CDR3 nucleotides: TGTGCCAGCAGCGTAGGAGGGTCTAGCGGCCTCCAAGAGACCCAGTACTTC. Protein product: CASSVGGSSGLQETQYF.

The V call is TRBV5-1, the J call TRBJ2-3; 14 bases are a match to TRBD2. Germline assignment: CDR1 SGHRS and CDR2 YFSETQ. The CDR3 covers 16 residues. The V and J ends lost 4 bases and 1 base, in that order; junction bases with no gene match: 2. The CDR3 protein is CASSPGLAGGTDTQYF. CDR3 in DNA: TGCGCCAGCAGCCCGGGACTAGCGGGGGGCACAGATACGCAGTATTTT.

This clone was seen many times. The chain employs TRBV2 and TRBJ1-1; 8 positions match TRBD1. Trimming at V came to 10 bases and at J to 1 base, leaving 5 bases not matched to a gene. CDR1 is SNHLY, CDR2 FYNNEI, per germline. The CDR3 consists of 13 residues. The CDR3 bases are TGTGCCACCCAGACAGGGGCGAACACTGAAGCTTTCTTT. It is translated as CATQTGANTEAFF.

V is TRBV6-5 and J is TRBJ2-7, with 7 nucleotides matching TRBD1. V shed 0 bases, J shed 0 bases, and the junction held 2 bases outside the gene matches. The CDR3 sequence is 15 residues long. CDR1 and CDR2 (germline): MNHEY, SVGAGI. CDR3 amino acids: CASSYSGTASYEQYF. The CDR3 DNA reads TGTGCCAGCAGTTACTCAGGGACAGCCTCCTACGAGCAGTACTTC.

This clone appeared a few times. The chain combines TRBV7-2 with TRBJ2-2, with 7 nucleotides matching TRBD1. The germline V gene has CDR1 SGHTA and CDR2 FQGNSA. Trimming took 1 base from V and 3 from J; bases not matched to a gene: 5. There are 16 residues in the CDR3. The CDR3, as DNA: TGTGCCAGCAGCTTAGGGGCAGGGGGTCACACCGGGGAGCTGTTTTTT. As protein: CASSLGAGGHTGELFF.

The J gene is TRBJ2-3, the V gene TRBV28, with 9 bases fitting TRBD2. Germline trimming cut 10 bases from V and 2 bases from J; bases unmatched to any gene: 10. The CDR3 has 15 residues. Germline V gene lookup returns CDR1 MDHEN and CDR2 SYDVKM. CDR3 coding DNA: TGTGCCACCACGGCCGGCGGGGGGGCCACAGATACGCAGTATTTT. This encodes CATTAGGGATDTQYF.

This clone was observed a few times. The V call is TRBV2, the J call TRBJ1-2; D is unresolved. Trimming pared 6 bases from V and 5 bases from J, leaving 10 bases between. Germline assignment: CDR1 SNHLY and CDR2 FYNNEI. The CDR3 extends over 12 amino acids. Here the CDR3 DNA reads TGTGCCAGCAGCGCGAAAATGTATGGCTACACCTTC. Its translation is CASSAKMYGYTF.

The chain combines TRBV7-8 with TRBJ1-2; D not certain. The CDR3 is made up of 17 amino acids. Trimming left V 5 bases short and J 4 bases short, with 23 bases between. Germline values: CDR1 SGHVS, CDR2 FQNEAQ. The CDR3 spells CASSPNRVPRGLYGYTF. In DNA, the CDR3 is TGTGCCAGCAGCCCGAACCGGGTTCCGAGAGGGCTCTATGGCTACACCTTC.

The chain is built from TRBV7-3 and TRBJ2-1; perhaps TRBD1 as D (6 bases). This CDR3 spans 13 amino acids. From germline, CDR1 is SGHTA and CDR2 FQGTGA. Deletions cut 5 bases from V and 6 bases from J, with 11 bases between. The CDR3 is CASSTARGNEQFF. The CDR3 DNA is TGTGCCAGCAGCACCGCCAGGGGCAATGAGCAGTTCTTC.

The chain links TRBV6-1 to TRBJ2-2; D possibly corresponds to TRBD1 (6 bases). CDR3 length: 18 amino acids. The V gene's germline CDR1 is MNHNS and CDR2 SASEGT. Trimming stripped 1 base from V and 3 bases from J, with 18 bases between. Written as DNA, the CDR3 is TGTGCCAGCAGTGAAGACGAATGGGGCCGACAGGACACCGGGGAGCTGTTTTTT. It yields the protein CASSEDEWGRQDTGELFF.

The CDR3: CASSLTGFNQPQHF. DNA of the CDR3: TGTGCCAGCAGCCTGACAGGGTTCAATCAGCCCCAGCATTTT. The gene calls are TRBV2 and TRBJ1-5; 7 bases align to TRBD1. V was pared by 6 bases and J by 3 bases, with 5 bases of the junction left unmatched. Germline CDR1 is SNHLY and CDR2 is FYNNEI. CDR3 length equals 14 residues.

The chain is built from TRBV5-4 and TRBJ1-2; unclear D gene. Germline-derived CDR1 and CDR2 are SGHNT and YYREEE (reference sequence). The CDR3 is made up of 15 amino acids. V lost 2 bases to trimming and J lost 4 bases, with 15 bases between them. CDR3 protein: CASSFGGLGSYGYTF. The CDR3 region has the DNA TGTGCCAGCAGCTTTGGTGGGTTAGGGAGCTATGGCTACACCTTC.

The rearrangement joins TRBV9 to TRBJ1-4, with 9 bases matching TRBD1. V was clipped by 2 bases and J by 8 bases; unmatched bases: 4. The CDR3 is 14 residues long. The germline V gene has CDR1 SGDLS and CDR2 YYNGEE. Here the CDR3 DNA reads TGTGCCAGCAGCGTGGGACAGGGTGAGGAAAAACTGTTTTTT. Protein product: CASSVGQGEEKLFF.

CDR3 sequence: CASSRRGAGNTIYF. The CDR3 bases are TGTGCCAGCAGCCGCCGCGGGGCTGGAAACACCATATATTTT. The J gene is TRBJ1-3, the V gene TRBV28; D ambiguous. The V gene's germline CDR1 is MDHEN and CDR2 SYDVKM. Trimming removed 6 bases from V and 2 bases from J, with 11 bases in between. The CDR3 loop spans 14 amino acids.

The CDR3 sequence is CASSLGLASTYEQYF. DNA of the CDR3: TGTGCCAGCAGCTTAGGCCTTGCGAGTACTTACGAGCAGTACTTC. This sequence joins TRBV7-2 and TRBJ2-7; the D is unclear. With 1 base removed from V and 4 bases from J, the gap between germline ends came to 14 bases. The CDR3 covers 15 residues. Germline V gene lookup returns CDR1 SGHTA and CDR2 FQGNSA.

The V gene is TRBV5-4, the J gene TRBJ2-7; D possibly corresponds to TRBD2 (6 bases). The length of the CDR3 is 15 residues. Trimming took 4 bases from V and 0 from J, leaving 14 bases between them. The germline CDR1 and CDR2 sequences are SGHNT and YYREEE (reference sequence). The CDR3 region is CASSDSSGGSYEQYF. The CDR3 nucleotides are TGTGCCAGCAGCGATTCGTCCGGGGGCTCCTACGAGCAGTACTTC.

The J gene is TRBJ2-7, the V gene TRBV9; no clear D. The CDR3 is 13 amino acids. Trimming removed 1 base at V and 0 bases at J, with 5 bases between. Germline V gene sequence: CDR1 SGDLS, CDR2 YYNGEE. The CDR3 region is CASSVTDSYEQYF. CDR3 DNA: TGTGCCAGCAGCGTAACAGACTCCTACGAGCAGTACTTC.

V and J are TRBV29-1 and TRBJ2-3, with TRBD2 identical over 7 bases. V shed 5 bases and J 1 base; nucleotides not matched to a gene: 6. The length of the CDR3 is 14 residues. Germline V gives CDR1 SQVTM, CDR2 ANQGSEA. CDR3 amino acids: CSVLKRGGTDTQYF. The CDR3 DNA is TGCAGCGTTTTAAAGCGGGGCGGCACAGATACGCAGTATTTT.

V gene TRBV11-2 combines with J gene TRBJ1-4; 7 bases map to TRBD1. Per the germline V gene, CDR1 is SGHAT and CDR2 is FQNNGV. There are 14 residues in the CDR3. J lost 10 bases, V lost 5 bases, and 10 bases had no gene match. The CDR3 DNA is TGTGCCAGCAGCCAAGACAGGGCGCCGCCAAAACTGTTTTTT. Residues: CASSQDRAPPKLFF.

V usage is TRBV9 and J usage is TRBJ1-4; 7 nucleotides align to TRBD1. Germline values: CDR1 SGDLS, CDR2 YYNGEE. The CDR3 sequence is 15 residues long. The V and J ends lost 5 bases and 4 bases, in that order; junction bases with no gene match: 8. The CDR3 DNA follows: TGTGCCAGCAGTAAACAGGACAGGCTTAATGAAAAACTGTTTTTT. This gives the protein CASSKQDRLNEKLFF.

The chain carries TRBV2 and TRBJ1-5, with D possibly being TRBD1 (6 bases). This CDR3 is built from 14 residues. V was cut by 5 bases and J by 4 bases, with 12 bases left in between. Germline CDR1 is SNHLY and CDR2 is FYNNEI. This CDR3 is CASSTGQPNQPQHF. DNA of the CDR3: TGTGCCAGCAGTACGGGACAACCGAATCAGCCCCAGCATTTT. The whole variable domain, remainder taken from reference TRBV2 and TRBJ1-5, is EPEVTQTPSHQVTQMGQEVILRCVPISNHLYFYWYRQILGQKVEFLVSFYNNEISEKSEIFDDQFSVERPDGSNFTLKIRSTKLEDSAMYFCASSTGQPNQPQHFGDGTRLSIL.

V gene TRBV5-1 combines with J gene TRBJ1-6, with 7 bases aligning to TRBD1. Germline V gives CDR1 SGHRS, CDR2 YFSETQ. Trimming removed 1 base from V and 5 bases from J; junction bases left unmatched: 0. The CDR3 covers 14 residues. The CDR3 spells CASSLTGDNSPLHF. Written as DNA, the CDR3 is TGCGCCAGCAGCTTGACAGGGGATAATTCACCCCTCCACTTT.

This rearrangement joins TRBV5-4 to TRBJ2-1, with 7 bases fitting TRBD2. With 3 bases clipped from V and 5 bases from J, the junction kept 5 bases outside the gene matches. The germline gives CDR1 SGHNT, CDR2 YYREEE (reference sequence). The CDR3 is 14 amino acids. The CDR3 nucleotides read TGTGCCAGCAGCTCCGGGACTACCGACAATGAGCAGTTCTTC. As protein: CASSSGTTDNEQFF.

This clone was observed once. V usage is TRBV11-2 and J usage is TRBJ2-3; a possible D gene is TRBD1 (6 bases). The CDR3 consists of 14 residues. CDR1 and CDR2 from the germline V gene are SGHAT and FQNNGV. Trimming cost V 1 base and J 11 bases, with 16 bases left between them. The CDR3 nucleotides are TGTGCCAGCAGCTTAGCCGGGACACGAATAATGCAGTATTTT. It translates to CASSLAGTRIMQYF.

CDR3 sequence reads: CASGQGTSGGQGNGELFF. In nucleotides, the CDR3 is TGTGCTAGTGGTCAAGGGACTAGCGGGGGGCAGGGTAACGGGGAGCTGTTTTTT. The V and J genes are TRBV12-5 and TRBJ2-2; 15 bases align to TRBD2. In germline, CDR1 is LGHNT, CDR2 FRNRAP. The CDR3 totals 18 residues. V lost 5 bases, J lost 7 bases, and 11 bases stayed unmatched.

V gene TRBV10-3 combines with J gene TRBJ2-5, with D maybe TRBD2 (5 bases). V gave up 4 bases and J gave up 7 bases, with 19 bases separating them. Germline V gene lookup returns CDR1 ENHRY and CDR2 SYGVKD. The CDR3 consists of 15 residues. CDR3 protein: CAISAWAAGVWTQYF. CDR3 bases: TGTGCCATCAGTGCGTGGGCAGCCGGGGTTTGGACCCAGTACTTC.

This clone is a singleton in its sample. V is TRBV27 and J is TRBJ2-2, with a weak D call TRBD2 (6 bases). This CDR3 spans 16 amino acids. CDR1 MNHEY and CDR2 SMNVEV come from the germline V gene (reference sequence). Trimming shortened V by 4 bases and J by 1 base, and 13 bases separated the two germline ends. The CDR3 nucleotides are TGTGCCAGCAGTTCGAACCGGGACTTGAACACCGGGGAGCTGTTTTTT. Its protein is CASSSNRDLNTGELFF.